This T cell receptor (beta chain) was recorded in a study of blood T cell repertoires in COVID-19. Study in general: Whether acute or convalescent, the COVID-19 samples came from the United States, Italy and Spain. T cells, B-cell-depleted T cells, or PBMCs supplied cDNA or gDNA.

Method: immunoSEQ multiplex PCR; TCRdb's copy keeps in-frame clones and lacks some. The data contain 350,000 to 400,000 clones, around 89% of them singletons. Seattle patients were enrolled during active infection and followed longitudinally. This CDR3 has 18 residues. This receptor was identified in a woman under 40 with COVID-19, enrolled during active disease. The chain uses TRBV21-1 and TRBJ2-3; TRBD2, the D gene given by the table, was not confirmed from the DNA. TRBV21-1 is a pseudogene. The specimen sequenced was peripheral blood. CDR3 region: CASTWEGNSGGKFYTQYF. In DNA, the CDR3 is TGTGCCAGCACCTGGGAGGGGAATAGCGGGGGGAAATTCTATACGCAGTATTTT.